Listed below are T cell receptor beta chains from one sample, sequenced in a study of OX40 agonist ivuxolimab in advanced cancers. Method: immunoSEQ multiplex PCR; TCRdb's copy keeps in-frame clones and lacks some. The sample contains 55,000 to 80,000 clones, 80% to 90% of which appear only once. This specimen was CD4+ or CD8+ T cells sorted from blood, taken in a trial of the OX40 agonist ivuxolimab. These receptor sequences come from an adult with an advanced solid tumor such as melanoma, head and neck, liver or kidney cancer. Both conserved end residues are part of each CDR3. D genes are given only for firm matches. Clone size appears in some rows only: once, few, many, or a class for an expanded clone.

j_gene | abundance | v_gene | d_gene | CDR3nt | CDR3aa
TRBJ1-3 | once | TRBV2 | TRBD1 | TGTGCCAGCAGTAAAGGACAGGGCTCTGGAAACACCATATATTTT | CASSKGQGSGNTIYF
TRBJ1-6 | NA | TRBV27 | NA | TGTGCCAGCAGTTTATACGGGCCTGAGAATTCACCCCTCCACTTT | CASSLYGPENSPLHF
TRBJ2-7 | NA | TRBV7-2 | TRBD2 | TGTGCCAGCAGCTTAGTGGGACTAGCGGGGGGCTACGAGCAGTACTTC | CASSLVGLAGGYEQYF
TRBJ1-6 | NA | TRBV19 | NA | TGTGCCAGTACCCAAGGGATCGGTAATTCACCCCTCCACTTT | CASTQGIGNSPLHF
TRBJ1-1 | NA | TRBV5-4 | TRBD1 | TGTGCCAGCAGCCCCCGACAGGGGAGCACTGAAGCTTTCTTT | CASSPRQGSTEAFF
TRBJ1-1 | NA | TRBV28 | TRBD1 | TGTGCCGCAGGGGGCGGAAACACTGAAGCTTTCTTT | CAAGGGNTEAFF
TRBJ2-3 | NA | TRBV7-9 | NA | TGTGCCAGCAGCTTCGCCACCGGCGGGACAGATACGCAGTATTTT | CASSFATGGTDTQYF
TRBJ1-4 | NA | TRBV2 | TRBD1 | TGTGCCAGCAGTCCGGGACAGGCTGTAACTAATGAAAAACTGTTTTTT | CASSPGQAVTNEKLFF
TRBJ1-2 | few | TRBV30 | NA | TGTGCCTGGAGTGTGTCAGGCTCTTTCGGGGGCTACACCTTC | CAWSVSGSFGGYTF
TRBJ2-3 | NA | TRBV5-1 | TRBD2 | TGCGCCAGCGACGAGCGGGGGGGCCCGGGAGATACGCAGTATTTT | CASDERGGPGDTQYF
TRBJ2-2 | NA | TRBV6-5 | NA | TGTGCCAGCAGTTACTCCAGAAGCGGGGAGCTGTTTTTT | CASSYSRSGELFF
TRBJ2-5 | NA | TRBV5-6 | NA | TGTGCCAGCAGCTTATACGATAGACTGGGAGAGACCCAGTACTTC | CASSLYDRLGETQYF
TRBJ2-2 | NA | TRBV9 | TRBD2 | TGTGCCAGCAGCCCGGGAATAGCGGGGGGAAACACCGGGGAGCTGTTTTTT | CASSPGIAGGNTGELFF
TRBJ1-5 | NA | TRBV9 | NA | TGTGCCAGCAGCGTAGGCGCAGATAGCAATCAGCCCCAGCATTTT | CASSVGADSNQPQHF
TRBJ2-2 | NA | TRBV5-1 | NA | TGCGCCAGCAGCCTAGGGGGAGGGAACACCGGGGAGCTGTTTTTT | CASSLGGGNTGELFF
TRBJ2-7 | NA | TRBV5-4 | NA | TGTGCCAGCAGCCTGGGGGGGGCCGACGAGCAGTACTTC | CASSLGGADEQYF
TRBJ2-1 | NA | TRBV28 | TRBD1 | TGTGCCAGCAGTTCTCTCTGGACAGGGGGCGTAGATGAGCAGTTCTTC | CASSSLWTGGVDEQFF
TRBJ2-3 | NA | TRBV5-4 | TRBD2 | TGCGCCAGCAGCCGGGGGACTAGCGGGGGGAACACAGATACGCAGTATTTT | CASSRGTSGGNTDTQYF
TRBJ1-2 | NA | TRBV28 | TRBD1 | TGTGCCAGCAGCCTTACAGGGGTCTATGGCTACACCTTC | CASSLTGVYGYTF
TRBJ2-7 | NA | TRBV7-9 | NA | TGTGCCAGCAGTGGGTCTAATGCGGGCGAGCAGTACTTC | CASSGSNAGEQYF
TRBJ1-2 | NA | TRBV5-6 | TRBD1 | TGTGCCAGCAGCTACCCGACAGGGGACTATGGCTACACCTTC | CASSYPTGDYGYTF
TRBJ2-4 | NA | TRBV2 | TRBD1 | TGTGCCAGCAGTACACAGGGGTCCAAAAACATTCAGTACTTC | CASSTQGSKNIQYF
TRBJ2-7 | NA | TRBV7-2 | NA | TGTGCCAGCAGCCTCGGCCCGGGAATCTTATACGAGCAGTACTTC | CASSLGPGILYEQYF
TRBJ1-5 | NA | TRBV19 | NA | TGTGCCAGTAGTTCGGAGGGGTCGGGCAATCAGCCCCAGCATTTT | CASSSEGSGNQPQHF
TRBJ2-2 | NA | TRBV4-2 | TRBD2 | TGTGCCAGCAGCCAAGGATTAGCGGGGGGGCGATCCGGGGAGCTGTTTTTT | CASSQGLAGGRSGELFF
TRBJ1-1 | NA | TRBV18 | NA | TGTGCCAGCGATTCTTCGAGGGGGAACACTGAAGCTTTCTTT | CASDSSRGNTEAFF
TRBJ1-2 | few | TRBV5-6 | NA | TGTGCCAGCAGCCTCGACAGGCCGCATGGCTACACCTTC | CASSLDRPHGYTF
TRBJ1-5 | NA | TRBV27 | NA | TGTGCCAGCAGTCCACGCCTCGGGTGGGGCAGGGAAGGCAATCAGCCCCAGCATTTT | CASSPRLGWGREGNQPQHF
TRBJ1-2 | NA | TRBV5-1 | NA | TGCGCCAGCAGCCTCGGACAGTTTATTCGGGATTATGGCTACACCTTC | CASSLGQFIRDYGYTF
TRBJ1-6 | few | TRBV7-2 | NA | TGTGCCAGCAGTCCAGGGCATTCACCCCTCCACTTT | CASSPGHSPLHF
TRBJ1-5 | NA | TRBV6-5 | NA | TGTGCCAGCAGTTACAGAGGGCCACCACCCCAGCATTTT | CASSYRGPPPQHF
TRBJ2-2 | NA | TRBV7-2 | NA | TGTGCCAGCAGCTCTGAGAGAGACAGCTTCACCGGGGAGCTGTTTTTT | CASSSERDSFTGELFF
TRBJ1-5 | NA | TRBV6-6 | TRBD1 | TGTGCCAGCAGACCGACAGGGGGTATCCGCAATCAGCCCCAGCATTTT | CASRPTGGIRNQPQHF
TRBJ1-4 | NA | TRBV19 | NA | TGTGCCAGTAGTATCCCCCGGGGGGAGACATTTGAAAAACTGTTTTTT | CASSIPRGETFEKLFF
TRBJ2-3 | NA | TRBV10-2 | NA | TGCGCCAGCAGTGAAGTATCGTCCCGCGACACGCAGTATTTT | CASSEVSSRDTQYF
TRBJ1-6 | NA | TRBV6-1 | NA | TGTGCCGGCCGGGAGCCTAATAATTCACCCCTCCACTTT | CAGREPNNSPLHF
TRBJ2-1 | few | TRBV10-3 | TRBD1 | TGTGCCATCAGACGGACAGGGATGGGCGACAATGAGCAGTTCTTC | CAIRRTGMGDNEQFF
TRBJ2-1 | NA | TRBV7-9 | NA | TGTGCCAGCAGCTTAGAGGGGACTCGCAATGAGCAGTTCTTC | CASSLEGTRNEQFF
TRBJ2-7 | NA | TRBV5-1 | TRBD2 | TGCGCCAGCAGCTTGTATAGCGGGGGTAAGGACGAGCAGTACTTC | CASSLYSGGKDEQYF
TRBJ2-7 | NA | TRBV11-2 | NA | TGTGCCAGCAGCTTAGATGTGGGGCAGGGCTGGTCCTACGAGCAGTACTTC | CASSLDVGQGWSYEQYF
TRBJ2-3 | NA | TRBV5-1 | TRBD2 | TGCGCCAGTAGCGGGGACACAGATACGCAGTATTTT | CASSGDTDTQYF
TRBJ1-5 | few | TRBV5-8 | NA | TGTGCCAGCAGCTGGTCTTTAACCGTGGATCAGCCCCAGCATTTT | CASSWSLTVDQPQHF
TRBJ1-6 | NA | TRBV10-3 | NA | TGTGCCACGAAAGTCCGACAGGATGGCAATTCACCCCTCCACTTT | CATKVRQDGNSPLHF